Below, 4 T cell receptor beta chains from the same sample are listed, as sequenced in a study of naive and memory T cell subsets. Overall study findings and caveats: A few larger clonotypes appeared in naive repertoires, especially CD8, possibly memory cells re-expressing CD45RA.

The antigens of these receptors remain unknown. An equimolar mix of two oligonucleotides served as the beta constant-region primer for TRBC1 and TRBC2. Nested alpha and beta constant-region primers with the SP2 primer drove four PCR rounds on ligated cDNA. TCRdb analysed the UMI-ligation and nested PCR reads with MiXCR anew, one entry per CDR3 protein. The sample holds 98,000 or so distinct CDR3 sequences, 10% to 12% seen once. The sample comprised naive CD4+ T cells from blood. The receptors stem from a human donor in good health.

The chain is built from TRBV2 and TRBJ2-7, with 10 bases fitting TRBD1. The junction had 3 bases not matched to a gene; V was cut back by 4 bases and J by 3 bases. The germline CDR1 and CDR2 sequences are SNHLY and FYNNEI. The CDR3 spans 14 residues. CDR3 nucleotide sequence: TGTGCCAGCAGTGTTGACAGGGGGCGCTACGAGCAGTACTTC. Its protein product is CASSVDRGRYEQYF. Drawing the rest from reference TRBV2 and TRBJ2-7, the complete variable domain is EPEVTQTPSHQVTQMGQEVILRCVPISNHLYFYWYRQILGQKVEFLVSFYNNEISEKSEIFDDQFSVERPDGSNFTLKIRSTKLEDSAMYFCASSVDRGRYEQYFGPGTRLTVT.

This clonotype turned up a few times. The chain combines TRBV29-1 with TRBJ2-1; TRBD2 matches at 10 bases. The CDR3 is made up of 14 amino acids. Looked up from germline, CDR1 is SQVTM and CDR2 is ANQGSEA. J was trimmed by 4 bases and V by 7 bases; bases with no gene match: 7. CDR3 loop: CSGQLAGTYNEQFF. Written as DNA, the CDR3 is TGCAGCGGGCAACTAGCGGGAACTTACAATGAGCAGTTCTTC.

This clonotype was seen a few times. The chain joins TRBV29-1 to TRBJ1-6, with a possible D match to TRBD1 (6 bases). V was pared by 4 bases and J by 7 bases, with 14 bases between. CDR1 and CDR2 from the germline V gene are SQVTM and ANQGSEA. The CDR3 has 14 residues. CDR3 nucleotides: TGCAGCGTTGGCACAGGGACGAGCAATTCACCCCTCCACTTT. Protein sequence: CSVGTGTSNSPLHF.

CDR3 sequence reads: CASSLVSGGNQPQHF. CDR3 nucleotides: TGCGCCAGCAGCTTGGTCTCGGGTGGCAATCAGCCCCAGCATTTT. The chain links TRBV5-1 to TRBJ1-5; D is unresolved. The CDR3 covers 15 residues. Germline V gives CDR1 SGHRS, CDR2 YFSETQ. Deletions cut 0 bases from V and 2 bases from J, with 9 bases between.